A selection of T cell receptor beta chains follows, all from one sample in a study of chemoradiotherapy in HPV16-positive cancers. Using immunoSEQ multiplex PCR, the repertoire was profiled, and TCRdb retains in-frame clones only, with some absent. The table records around 14,000 clones, around 78% of them present only once. Sampling was carried out from a patient who underwent chemoradiotherapy. The source is a human donor with HPV-associated anogenital cancer. The CDR3 runs from the conserved cysteine through the conserved F or W. The order of the fields is V gene, D gene, clone size, J gene, CDR3 protein, CDR3 DNA. The D gene is left open where the match is weak. Some rows mark clone size as missing; the rest say once, few, many or name a class of expanded clone.

TRBV7-9	NA	NA	TRBJ1-4	CASSLSGLATNEKLFF	TGTGCCAGCAGCTTATCCGGACTGGCAACTAATGAAAAACTGTTTTTT
TRBV5-4	TRBD1	few	TRBJ2-1	CASSPVLDRKQFF	TGTGCCAGCAGCCCGGTATTGGACAGGAAGCAGTTCTTC
TRBV29-1	NA	NA	TRBJ1-5	CSVGAEGQPQHF	TGCAGCGTGGGGGCGGAAGGGCAGCCCCAGCATTTT
TRBV28	NA	NA	TRBJ1-4	CASSLITGKLFF	TGTGCCAGCAGTCTTATCACAGGGAAACTGTTTTTT
TRBV2	NA	few	TRBJ1-4	CASSRLATNEKLFF	TGTGCCAGCAGCAGACTTGCAACTAATGAAAAACTGTTTTTT
TRBV27	NA	NA	TRBJ1-4	CASSPSAGRAGDEKLFF	TGTGCCAGCAGTCCGTCGGCCGGACGGGCCGGTGATGAAAAACTGTTTTTT
TRBV6-1	NA	NA	TRBJ1-1	CASSKQFMNTEAFF	TGTGCCAGCAGTAAACAGTTCATGAACACTGAAGCTTTCTTT
TRBV27	NA	NA	TRBJ2-5	CASSYAPGLEQYF	TGTGCCAGCAGTTATGCCCCTGGTTTGGAGCAGTACTTC
TRBV6-4	TRBD2	few	TRBJ2-1	CASSDSLAGGSNEQFF	TGTGCCAGCAGTGACTCTCTAGCGGGGGGAAGTAATGAGCAGTTCTTC
TRBV28	NA	NA	TRBJ2-2	CASSLNEIGPNTGELFF	TGTGCCAGCAGTTTAAACGAAATCGGGCCGAACACCGGGGAGCTGTTTTTT
TRBV2	NA	NA	TRBJ1-4	CASMGGDEKLFF	TGTGCCAGCATGGGGGGGGATGAAAAACTGTTTTTT
TRBV7-2	TRBD1	NA	TRBJ1-5	CASSPPGGGNQPQHF	TGTGCCAGCAGCCCCCCAGGGGGAGGCAATCAGCCCCAGCATTTT
TRBV19	TRBD1	NA	TRBJ2-1	CASSNRGISYNEQFF	TGTGCCAGTAGTAACAGGGGCATATCCTACAATGAGCAGTTCTTC
TRBV6-1	NA	once	TRBJ1-5	CASSEAWREINQPQHF	TGTGCCAGCAGTGAAGCTTGGAGGGAAATTAATCAGCCCCAGCATTTT
TRBV2	TRBD1	once	TRBJ1-4	CASRDRDRGNEKLFF	TGTGCCAGCAGAGACCGGGACAGGGGCAATGAAAAACTGTTTTTT
TRBV9	NA	NA	TRBJ1-4	CASSRRTGGNEKLFF	TGTGCCAGCAGCCGACGGACTGGGGGGAATGAAAAACTGTTTTTT